The 8 T cell receptor beta chains below were found in one sample sequenced in a study of CD8+ T cells in alopecia areata. TCR sequencing used cDNA made by reverse transcription of extracted RNA. Profiling relied on immunoSEQ multiplex PCR, and the TCRdb table lists in-frame clones only, not all of them. The sample shows about 210,000 clones, 66% of them seen only once. Indicated treatment: oral pan-JAK inhibitor, 5-10 mg twice daily. This specimen was CD4+ T cells sorted from blood, taken at week 44, from a patient treated with tofacitinib. Receptors were obtained from a human donor with alopecia areata.

This sequence joins TRBV29-1 and TRBJ2-3, with unresolved D. CDR3 length equals 12 residues. Germline lookup yields CDR1 SQVTM and CDR2 ANQGSEA. Trimming removed 3 bases at V and 4 bases at J, with 8 bases between. CDR3 in DNA: TGCAGCGTTGACAGATTCGCAGATACGCAGTATTTT. It codes for CSVDRFADTQYF.

This sequence joins TRBV12-5 and TRBJ1-1; 7 positions match TRBD1. Germline V gives CDR1 LGHNT, CDR2 FRNRAP. Unmatched junction bases numbered 4, after V lost 4 bases and J lost 5 bases. CDR3 length: 13 residues. In DNA, the CDR3 is TGTGCTAGTGGTTCGACAGGGAGGACTGAAGCTTTCTTT. Translated: CASGSTGRTEAFF.

V gene TRBV29-1 combines with J gene TRBJ2-7; weak D call: TRBD1 (6 bases). The V gene lost 5 bases and the J gene lost 2 bases, with 10 bases spanning the gap. Germline CDR1 and CDR2: SQVTM and ANQGSEA. The CDR3 sequence is 12 residues long. CDR3 protein: CSVQRDTYEQYF. DNA for the CDR3: TGCAGCGTTCAACGGGACACCTACGAGCAGTACTTC.

The table lists this clone with a few counts. The genes are TRBV29-1 and TRBJ2-7; maybe TRBD1 (6 bases). Germline V lookup: CDR1 SQVTM, CDR2 ANQGSEA. Trimming removed 7 bases from V and 3 bases from J, with 13 bases in between. The CDR3 covers 12 residues. CDR3 region: CSGRDTSYEQYF. CDR3 coding DNA: TGCAGCGGACGGGACACCAGCTACGAGCAGTACTTC.

This clone was picked up a small number of times. The chain recombines TRBV7-2 with TRBJ2-3; 7 nucleotides line up with TRBD2. The CDR3 has 16 residues. The germline V gene encodes CDR1 SGHTA and CDR2 FQGNSA. V was clipped by 8 bases and J by 3 bases; unmatched bases: 14. The CDR3 protein is CASDTGGGFQTDTQYF. For the CDR3, the DNA is TGTGCCAGCGATACGGGGGGAGGTTTTCAAACAGATACGCAGTATTTT.

CDR3 amino acids: CASSLGGSYNEQFF. The CDR3 DNA follows: TGTGCCAGCAGTTTGGGGGGCTCCTACAATGAGCAGTTCTTC. The rearrangement uses TRBV27 and TRBJ2-1; D perhaps matches TRBD2 (6 bases). The CDR3 sequence is 14 residues long. Trimming removed 3 bases from V and 0 bases from J, with 6 bases in between. The germline V gene has CDR1 MNHEY and CDR2 SMNVEV (reference sequence).

This clone was detected only a few times. The chain recombines TRBV7-9 with TRBJ2-3; D may correspond to TRBD1 or TRBD2 (6 bases each). Between the trimmed V and J ends, which lost 2 bases and 4 bases, there was a span of 13 bases. In germline, CDR1 is SEHNR, CDR2 FQNEAQ (reference sequence). CDR3 length equals 15 residues. CDR3 sequence (DNA): TGTGCCAGCAGCTTAAGCAGGGGCGGGGCAGATACGCAGTATTTT. Its translation is CASSLSRGGADTQYF.

This chain links TRBV5-1 with TRBJ2-3; D unclear. The CDR3 runs 15 residues. CDR1 and CDR2 (germline): SGHRS, YFSETQ. Trimming stripped 0 bases from V and 1 base from J, with 9 bases between. CDR3 amino acids: CASSLEGKGTDTQYF. The CDR3 bases are TGCGCCAGCAGCTTGGAGGGAAAAGGCACAGATACGCAGTATTTT.